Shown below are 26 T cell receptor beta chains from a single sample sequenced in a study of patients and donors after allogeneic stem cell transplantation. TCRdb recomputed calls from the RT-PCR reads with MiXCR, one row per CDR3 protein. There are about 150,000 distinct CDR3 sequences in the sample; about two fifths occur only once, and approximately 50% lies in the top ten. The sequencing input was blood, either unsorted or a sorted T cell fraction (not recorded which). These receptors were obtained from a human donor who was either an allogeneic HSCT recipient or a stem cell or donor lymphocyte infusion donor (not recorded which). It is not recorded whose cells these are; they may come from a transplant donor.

For the CDR3, the DNA is TGTGCCAGCAGCTTGTATGCAGGCCCCATGAACACTGAAGCTTTCTTT. Translation gives CASSLYAGPMNTEAFF. The chain carries TRBV7-3 and TRBJ1-1; D gene unclear. The germline V gene encodes CDR1 SGHTA and CDR2 FQGTGA. CDR3 length equals 16 residues. Between the trimmed V and J ends, which lost 3 bases and 0 bases, there was a span of 14 bases. Drawing the rest from reference TRBV7-3 and TRBJ1-1, the complete variable domain is GAGVSQTPSNKVTEKGKYVELRCDPISGHTALYWYRQSLGQGPEFLIYFQGTGAADDSGLPNDRFFAVRPEGSVSTLKIQRTERGDSAVYLCASSLYAGPMNTEAFFGQGTRLTVV.

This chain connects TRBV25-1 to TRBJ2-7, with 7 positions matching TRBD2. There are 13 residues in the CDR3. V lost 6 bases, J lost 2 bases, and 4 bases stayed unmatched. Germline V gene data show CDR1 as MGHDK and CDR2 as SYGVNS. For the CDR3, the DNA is TGTGCCAGCAGGTTCGGGGGGACCTACGAGCAGTACTTC. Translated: CASRFGGTYEQYF.

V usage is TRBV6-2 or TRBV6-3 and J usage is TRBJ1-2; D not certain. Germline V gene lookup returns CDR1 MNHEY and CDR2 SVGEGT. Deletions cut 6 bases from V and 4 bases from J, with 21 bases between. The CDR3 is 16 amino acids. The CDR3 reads CASSPQTPGSGYGYTF. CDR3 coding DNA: TGTGCCAGCAGCCCTCAGACCCCCGGGAGCGGCTATGGCTACACCTTC.

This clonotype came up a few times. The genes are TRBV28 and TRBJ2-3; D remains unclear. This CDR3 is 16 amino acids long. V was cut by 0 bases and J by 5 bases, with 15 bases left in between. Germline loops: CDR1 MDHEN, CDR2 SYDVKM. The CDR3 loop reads CASSLWPDDDRDTQYF. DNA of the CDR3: TGTGCCAGCAGTTTATGGCCAGACGACGATCGAGATACGCAGTATTTT.

The CDR3 DNA reads TGTGCCAGCAGCTTACTAAGTAAATATAATTCACCCCTCCACTTT. This translates into CASSLLSKYNSPLHF. The chain links TRBV7-2 to TRBJ1-6; D not resolved. Germline CDR1 and CDR2: SGHTA and FQGNSA. With 2 bases removed from V and 4 bases from J, the gap between germline ends came to 9 bases. This CDR3 is built from 15 residues.

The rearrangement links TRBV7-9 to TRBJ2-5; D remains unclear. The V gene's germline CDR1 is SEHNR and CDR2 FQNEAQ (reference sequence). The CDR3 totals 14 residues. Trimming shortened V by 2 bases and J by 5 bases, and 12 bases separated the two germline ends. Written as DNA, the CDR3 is TGTGCCAGCAGCTTAACGGACCCCGGGGAGACCCAGTACTTC. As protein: CASSLTDPGETQYF.

The CDR3 loop reads CASSLRTAGTPLHF. The DNA for the CDR3 is TGTGCCAGCAGCTTACGCACAGCAGGAACACCCCTCCACTTT. The chain recombines TRBV7-9 with TRBJ1-6; D gene unclear. This CDR3 has 14 residues. The germline gives CDR1 SEHNR, CDR2 FQNEAQ (reference sequence). V was shortened by 2 bases and J by 11 bases, with 13 bases between the two germline ends.

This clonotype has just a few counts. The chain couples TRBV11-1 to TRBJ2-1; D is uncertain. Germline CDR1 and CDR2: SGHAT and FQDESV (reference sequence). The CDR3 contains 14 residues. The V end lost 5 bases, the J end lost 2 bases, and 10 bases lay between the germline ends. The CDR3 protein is CASSQDIPYNEQFF. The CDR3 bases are TGTGCCAGCAGCCAAGACATTCCCTACAATGAGCAGTTCTTC.

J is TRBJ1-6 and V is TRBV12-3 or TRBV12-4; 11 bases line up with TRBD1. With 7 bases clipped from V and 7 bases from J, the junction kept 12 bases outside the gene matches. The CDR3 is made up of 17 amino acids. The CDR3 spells CASTNYRDRGYNSPLHF. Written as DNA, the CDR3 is TGTGCCAGCACCAATTACCGGGACAGGGGGTACAATTCACCCCTCCACTTT.

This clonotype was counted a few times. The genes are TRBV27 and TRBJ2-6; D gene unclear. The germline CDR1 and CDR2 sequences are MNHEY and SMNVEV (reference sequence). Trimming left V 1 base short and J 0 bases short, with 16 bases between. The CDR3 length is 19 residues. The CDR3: CASSLYWAGSFSGANVLTF. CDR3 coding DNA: TGTGCCAGCAGTTTATACTGGGCAGGTTCCTTCTCTGGGGCCAACGTCCTGACTTTC.

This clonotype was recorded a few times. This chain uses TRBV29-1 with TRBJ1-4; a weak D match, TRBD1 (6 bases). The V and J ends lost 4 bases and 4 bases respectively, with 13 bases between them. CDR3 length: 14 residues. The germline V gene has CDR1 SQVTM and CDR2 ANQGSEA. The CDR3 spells CSVGGGGGNEKLFF. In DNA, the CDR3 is TGCAGCGTTGGCGGCGGGGGCGGTAATGAAAAACTGTTTTTT.

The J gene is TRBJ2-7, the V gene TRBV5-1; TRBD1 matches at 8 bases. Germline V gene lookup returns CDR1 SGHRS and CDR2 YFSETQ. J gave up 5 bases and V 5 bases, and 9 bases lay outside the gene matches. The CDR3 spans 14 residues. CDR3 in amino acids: CASRFTDRADEQYV. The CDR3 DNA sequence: TGCGCCAGCAGATTCACGGACAGGGCCGACGAGCAGTACGTC.

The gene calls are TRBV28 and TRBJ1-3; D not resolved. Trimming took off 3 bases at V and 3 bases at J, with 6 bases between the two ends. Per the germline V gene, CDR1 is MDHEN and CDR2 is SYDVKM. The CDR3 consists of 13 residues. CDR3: CASSFRLGNTIYF. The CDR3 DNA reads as TGTGCCAGCAGTTTCCGGCTTGGAAACACCATATATTTT.

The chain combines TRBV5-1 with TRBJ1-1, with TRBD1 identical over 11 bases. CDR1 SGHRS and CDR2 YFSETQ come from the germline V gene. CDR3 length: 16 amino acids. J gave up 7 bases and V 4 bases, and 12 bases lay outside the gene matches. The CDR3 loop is CASSTSGTGGWGEAFF. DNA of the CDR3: TGCGCCAGCAGCACCTCCGGGACAGGGGGTTGGGGTGAAGCTTTCTTT.

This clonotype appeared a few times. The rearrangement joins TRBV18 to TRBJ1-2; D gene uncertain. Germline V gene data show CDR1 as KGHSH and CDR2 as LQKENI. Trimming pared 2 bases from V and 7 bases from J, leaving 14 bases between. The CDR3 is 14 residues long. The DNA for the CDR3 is TGTGCCAGCTCACCATTGGGGAACGCGGGTGGCTACACCTTC. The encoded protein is CASSPLGNAGGYTF. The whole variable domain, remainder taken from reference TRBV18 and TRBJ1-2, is NAGVMQNPRHLVRRRGQEARLRCSPMKGHSHVYWYRQLPEEGLKFMVYLQKENIIDESGMPKERFSAEFPKEGPSILRIQQVVRGDSAAYFCASSPLGNAGGYTFGSGTRLTVV.

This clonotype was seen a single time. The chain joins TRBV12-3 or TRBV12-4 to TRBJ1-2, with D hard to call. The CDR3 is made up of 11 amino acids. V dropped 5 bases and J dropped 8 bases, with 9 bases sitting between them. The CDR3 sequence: CASSTSLGYTF. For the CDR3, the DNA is TGTGCCAGCAGTACCTCGTTAGGCTACACCTTC.

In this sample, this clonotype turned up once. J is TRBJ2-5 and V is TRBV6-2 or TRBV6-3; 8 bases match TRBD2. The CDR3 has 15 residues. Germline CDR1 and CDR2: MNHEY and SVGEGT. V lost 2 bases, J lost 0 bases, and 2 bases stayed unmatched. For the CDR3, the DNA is TGTGCCAGCAGTTACACTAGCGGAAACCAAGAGACCCAGTACTTC. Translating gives CASSYTSGNQETQYF.

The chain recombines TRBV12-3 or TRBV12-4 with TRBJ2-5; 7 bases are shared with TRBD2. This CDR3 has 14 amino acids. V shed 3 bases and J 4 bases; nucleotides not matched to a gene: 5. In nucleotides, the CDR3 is TGTGCCAGCAGTTTGAGGACTAGAGGAGAGACCCAGTACTTC. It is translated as CASSLRTRGETQYF.

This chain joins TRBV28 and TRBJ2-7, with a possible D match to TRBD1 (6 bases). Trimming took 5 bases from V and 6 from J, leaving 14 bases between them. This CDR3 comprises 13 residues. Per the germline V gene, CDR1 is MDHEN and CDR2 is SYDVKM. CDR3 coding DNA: TGTGCCAGCAGTCTACAGGGTACTCGCGAGCAGTACGTC. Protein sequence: CASSLQGTREQYV.

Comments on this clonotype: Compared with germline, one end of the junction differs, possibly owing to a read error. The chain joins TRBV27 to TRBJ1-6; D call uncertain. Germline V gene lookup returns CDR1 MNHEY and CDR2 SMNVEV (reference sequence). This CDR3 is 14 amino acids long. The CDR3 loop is CASSLSNGVPALDF. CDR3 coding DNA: TGTGCCAGCAGTTTATCGAATGGGGTACCGGCCCTCGACTTT.

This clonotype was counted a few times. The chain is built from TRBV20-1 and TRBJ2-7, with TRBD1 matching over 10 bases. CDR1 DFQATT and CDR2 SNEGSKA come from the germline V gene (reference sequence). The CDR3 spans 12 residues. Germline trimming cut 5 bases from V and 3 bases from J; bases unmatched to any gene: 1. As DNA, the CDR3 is TGCAGTGCTTGGACAGGGGGCTACGAGCAGTACTTC. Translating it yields CSAWTGGYEQYF.

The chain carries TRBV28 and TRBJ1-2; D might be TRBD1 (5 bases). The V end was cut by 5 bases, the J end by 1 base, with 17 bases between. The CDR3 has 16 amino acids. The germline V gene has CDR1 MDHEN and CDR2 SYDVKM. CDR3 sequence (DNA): TGTGCCAGCAGTCCGCTATTCGGGACGGATAACTATGGCTACACCTTC. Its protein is CASSPLFGTDNYGYTF.

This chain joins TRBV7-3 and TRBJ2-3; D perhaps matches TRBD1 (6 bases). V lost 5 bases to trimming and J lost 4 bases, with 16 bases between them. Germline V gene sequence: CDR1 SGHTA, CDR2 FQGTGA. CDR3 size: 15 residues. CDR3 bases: TGTGCCAGCAGCCCACAGGGACGGGGCGCAGATACGCAGTATTTT. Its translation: CASSPQGRGADTQYF.

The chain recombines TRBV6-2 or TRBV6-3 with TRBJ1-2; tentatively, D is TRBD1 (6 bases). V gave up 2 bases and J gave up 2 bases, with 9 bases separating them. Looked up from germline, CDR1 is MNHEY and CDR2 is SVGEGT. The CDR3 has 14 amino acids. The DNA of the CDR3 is TGTGCCAGCAGTTACGTGACAGGAAACTATGGCTACACCTTC. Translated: CASSYVTGNYGYTF.

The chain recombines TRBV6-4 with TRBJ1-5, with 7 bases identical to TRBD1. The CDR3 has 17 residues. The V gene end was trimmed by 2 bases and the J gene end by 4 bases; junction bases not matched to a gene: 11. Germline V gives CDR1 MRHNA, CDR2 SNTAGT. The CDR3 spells CASSDAETRDSNQPQHF. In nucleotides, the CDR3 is TGTGCCAGCAGTGACGCCGAGACCCGGGACAGTAATCAGCCCCAGCATTTT.

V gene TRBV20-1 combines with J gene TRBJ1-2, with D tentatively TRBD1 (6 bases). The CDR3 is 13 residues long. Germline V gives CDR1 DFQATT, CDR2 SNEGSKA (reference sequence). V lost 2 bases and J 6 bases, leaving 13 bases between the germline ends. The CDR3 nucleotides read TGCAGTGCTAGATGGGGGGCTGGGAATGGCTACACCTTC. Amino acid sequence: CSARWGAGNGYTF.